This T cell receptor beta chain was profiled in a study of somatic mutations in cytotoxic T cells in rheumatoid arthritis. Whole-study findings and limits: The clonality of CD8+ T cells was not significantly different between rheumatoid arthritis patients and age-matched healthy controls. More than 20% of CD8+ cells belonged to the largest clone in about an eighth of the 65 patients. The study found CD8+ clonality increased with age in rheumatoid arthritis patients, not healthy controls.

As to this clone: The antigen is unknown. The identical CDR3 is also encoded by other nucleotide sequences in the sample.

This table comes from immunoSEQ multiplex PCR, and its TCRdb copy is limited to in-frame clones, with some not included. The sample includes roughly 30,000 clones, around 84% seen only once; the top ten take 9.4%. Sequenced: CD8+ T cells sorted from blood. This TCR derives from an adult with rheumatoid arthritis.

In nucleotides, the CDR3 is TGTGCCAGCCGCCAGGGAACTGAAGCTTTCTTT. This codes for CASRQGTEAFF. The V call is TRBV2, the J call TRBJ1-1; perhaps TRBD1 as D (5 bases). Germline V gives CDR1 SNHLY, CDR2 FYNNEI. This CDR3 comprises 11 residues. Trimming removed 8 bases at V and 5 bases at J, with 9 bases between.